This T cell receptor beta chain was identified in a study of CD8+CD57+ T cells in acquired aplastic anemia. Regarding the study as a whole: Patients and controls shared twenty-nine CD8+ CDR3 sequences, which appeared highly expressed in patients and within their immunodominant clones.

CDR1 LNHDA and CDR2 SQIVND come from the germline V gene (reference sequence). This CDR3 region has 13 residues. V was trimmed by 3 bases and J by 5 bases, leaving 10 bases between them. A note on this clonotype: The target antigen is unknown.

Both TCR beta VDJ combination and CDR3 sequence profiling were carried out. Genomic DNA was the template for this profiling. TCRdb ran MiXCR on the reads and lists one entry per CDR3 protein. The profile covers hundreds of thousands of distinct CDR3 sequences, with 45% to 65% appearing a single time and under 1.5% taken by the ten largest. Whoever was chosen for sequencing had shown CD8+CD57+ cell expansion by flow cytometry. Sequencing was carried out using sorted CD4+, CD8+, or CD8+CD57+ T cells (not recorded which) from PBMCs. The clonotype was recovered from a human donor with aplastic anemia. The rearrangement links TRBV19 to TRBJ1-1; no clear D. CDR3 nucleotide sequence: TGTGCCAGTAGTATTTCCCAGAGGACTGAAGCTTTCTTT. Encoded protein: CASSISQRTEAFF.